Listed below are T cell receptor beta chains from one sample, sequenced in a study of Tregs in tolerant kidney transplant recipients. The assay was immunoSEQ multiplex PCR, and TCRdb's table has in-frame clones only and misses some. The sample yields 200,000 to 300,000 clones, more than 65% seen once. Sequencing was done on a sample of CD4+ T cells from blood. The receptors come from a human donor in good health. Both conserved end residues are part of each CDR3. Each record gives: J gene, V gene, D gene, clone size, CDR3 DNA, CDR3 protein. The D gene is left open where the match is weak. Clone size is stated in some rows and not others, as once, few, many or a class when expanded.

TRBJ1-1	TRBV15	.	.	TGTGCCACCAGCACAGGGGTGACTGAAGCTTTCTTT	CATSTGVTEAFF
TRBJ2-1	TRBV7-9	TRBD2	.	TGTGCCAGCAGCTCCGGATCTAGCGGGGGGGAGCAGTTCTTC	CASSSGSSGGEQFF
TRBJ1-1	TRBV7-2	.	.	TGTGCCAGCAGCCCGTCAGGGGCCCGGAACACTGAAGCTTTCTTT	CASSPSGARNTEAFF
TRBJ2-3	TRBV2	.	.	TGTGCCAGCAGTAACAGGGTAGATACGCAGTATTTT	CASSNRVDTQYF
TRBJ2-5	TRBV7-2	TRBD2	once	TGTGCCAGCCCCCGGACTAGCGGGAGAGAGACCCAGTACTTC	CASPRTSGRETQYF
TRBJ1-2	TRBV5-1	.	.	TGCGCCAGCAGCTTGATGGGGTACGGCTATGGCTACACCTTC	CASSLMGYGYGYTF
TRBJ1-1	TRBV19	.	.	TGTGCCAGTAGGGCCGAGAGGAGGAACACTGAAGCTTTCTTT	CASRAERRNTEAFF
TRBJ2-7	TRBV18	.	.	TGTGCCAGCTCACCTCTTGGGGGAGTAAGGGCCTACGAGCAGTACTTC	CASSPLGGVRAYEQYF
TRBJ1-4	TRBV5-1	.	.	TGCGCCAGCAGCTCGGGACGGCAAGGGGAAAAACTGTTTTTT	CASSSGRQGEKLFF
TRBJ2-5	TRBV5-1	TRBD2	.	TGCGCCAGCAGCTTGGAAGGTAGCGGGAGAGGGGAGACCCAGTACTTC	CASSLEGSGRGETQYF
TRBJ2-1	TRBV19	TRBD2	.	TGTGCCAGTAGTAGCGGGGGGGCCCCTTACAATGAGCAGTTCTTC	CASSSGGAPYNEQFF
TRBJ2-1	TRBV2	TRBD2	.	TGTGCCAGCAGTTTTTTCCCCCGCCCGGGGGGGCCCCTCAATGAGCAGTTCTTC	CASSFFPRPGGPLNEQFF
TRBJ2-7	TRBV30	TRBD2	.	TGTGCCTGGAGGGGGAGACTAGCGATCCTAACCGGGTACGAGCAGTACTTC	CAWRGRLAILTGYEQYF
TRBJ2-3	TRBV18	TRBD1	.	TGTGCCAGCTCACCAACCCGACAGGGTTATGCAGATACGCAGTATTTT	CASSPTRQGYADTQYF
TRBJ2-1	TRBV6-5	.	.	TGTGCCAGCAGTCTCCGGAGCGTAAGAGTAAATGAGCAGTTCTTC	CASSLRSVRVNEQFF
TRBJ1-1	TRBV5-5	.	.	TGTGCCAGCAGCTTGGGGGGGAACACTGAAGCTTTCTTT	CASSLGGNTEAFF
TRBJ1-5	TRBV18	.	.	TGTGCCAGCTCACCACTCGGCCAGAATCAGCCCCAGCATTTT	CASSPLGQNQPQHF
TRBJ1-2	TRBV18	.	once	TGTGCCAGCTCACCAATAGGGGCGGATGGGGCAAAAACCTTC	CASSPIGADGAKTF
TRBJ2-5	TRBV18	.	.	TGTGCCAGCTCACCACCAGGCCTAGCCGGAGAGACCCAGTACTTC	CASSPPGLAGETQYF
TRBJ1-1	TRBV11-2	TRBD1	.	TGTGCCAGCAGCTTAGGCGCGACAGGGATTGAAGCTTTCTTT	CASSLGATGIEAFF
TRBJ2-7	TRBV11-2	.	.	TGTGCCAGCAGCTTAGTAGGCGGGAAATACGAGCAGTACTTC	CASSLVGGKYEQYF
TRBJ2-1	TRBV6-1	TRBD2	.	TGTGCCAGCAGTGAATGGGCGGGAGGAACCTACAATGAGCAGTTCTTC	CASSEWAGGTYNEQFF
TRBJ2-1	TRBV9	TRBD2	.	TGTGCCAGCAGCCCCGGGCGGGGGGGCCACTATGAGCAGTTCTTC	CASSPGRGGHYEQFF
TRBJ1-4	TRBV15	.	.	TGTGCCACCAGCAGAGGTGCATCAACTAATGAAAAACTGTTTTTT	CATSRGASTNEKLFF
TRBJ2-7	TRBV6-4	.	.	TGTGCCAGCGGGGCCCCTCAACAGCCGGTTGCGGGCCTCGCCTACGAGCAGTACTTC	CASGAPQQPVAGLAYEQYF
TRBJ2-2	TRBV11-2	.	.	TGTGCCAGCAGCTTAGGGGCTAGCCCCGGGGAGCTGTTTTTT	CASSLGASPGELFF